This TCR beta chain was captured by sequencing in a study of T cells in Graves' hyperthyroidism and ophthalmopathy. This clonotype turned up a few times. Amplification targeted TCR beta CDR3 regions from RNA transcripts. Primed by the HTBI set, a first-round RT-PCR was run on the TCR CDR3. TCRdb processed the multiplex PCR reads anew with MiXCR; each CDR3 protein has one entry. The sample includes 610,000 or so distinct CDR3 sequences, about 45% of them seen just once. The CDR3 runs to 16 residues. V was cut by 3 bases and J by 1 base, with 15 bases left in between. The germline gives CDR1 SNHLY, CDR2 FYNNEI.

The chain carries TRBV2 and TRBJ1-1, with unresolved D. The sequence derives from a woman aged 18-35 years with Graves' hyperthyroidism. Sequencing input: peripheral blood or thyroid tissue (not recorded which). This CDR3 is CASSDQVGSSNTEAFF. The CDR3 nucleotides read TGTGCCAGCAGTGATCAGGTAGGCAGTTCGAACACTGAAGCTTTCTTT.